Below, 8 T cell receptor beta chains from the same sample are listed, as sequenced in a study of response to subunit inactivated influenza vaccine. TCRdb independently ran MiXCR on the RT-PCR reads; one entry per CDR3 protein. This table holds around 480,000 distinct CDR3 sequences, 15% to 20% found once. Here the sequenced sample was CD4+ T cells sorted from PBMCs, taken around 25 months after vaccination. These receptors were collected from a man aged 45 to 70 who received an inactivated influenza vaccine.

This chain uses TRBV5-5 with TRBJ2-2; TRBD1 matches at 8 bases. With 6 bases clipped from V and 4 bases from J, the junction kept 5 bases outside the gene matches. The CDR3 extends over 14 amino acids. Germline CDR1 SGHKS, CDR2 YYEKEE (reference sequence). As DNA, the CDR3 is TGTGCCAGCAAGACAGGGGATAGCACCGGGGAGCTGTTTTTT. Residues: CASKTGDSTGELFF.

This clonotype has only a few counts. The chain combines TRBV29-1 with TRBJ2-3, with D possibly being TRBD2 (6 bases). Germline lookup yields CDR1 SQVTM and CDR2 ANQGSEA. The CDR3 has 14 residues. Trimming pared 4 bases from V and 2 bases from J, leaving 13 bases between. The CDR3 loop is CSVAYSGYTDTQYF. CDR3 DNA: TGCAGCGTTGCTTATAGCGGCTACACAGATACGCAGTATTTT.

This clonotype has just a few counts. The chain links TRBV20-1 to TRBJ1-2; 8 bases align to TRBD1. This CDR3 spans 13 amino acids. The V segment lost 7 bases and the J segment 8 bases; nucleotides outside the gene matches: 12. Germline V gives CDR1 DFQATT, CDR2 SNEGSKA (reference sequence). CDR3: CSVPDRGVYGYTF. CDR3 coding DNA: TGCAGTGTTCCTGACAGGGGAGTCTACGGCTACACCTTC.

This clonotype was observed a few times. V and J are TRBV6-2 or TRBV6-3 and TRBJ2-1, with 9 bases that match TRBD2. In germline, CDR1 is MNHEY, CDR2 SVGEGT. V dropped 6 bases and J dropped 2; count of bases not matched to a gene: 5. CDR3 length: 15 residues. CDR3: CASRPSGGTYNEQFF. CDR3 nucleotides: TGTGCCAGCAGGCCCAGCGGGGGGACCTACAATGAGCAGTTCTTC.

The chain uses TRBV3-1 and TRBJ2-5; no firm D call. V lost 1 base to trimming and J lost 2 bases, with 11 bases between them. Germline CDR1 LGHDT, CDR2 YNNKEL (reference sequence). The CDR3 is 15 amino acids. The CDR3 coding sequence is TGTGCCAGCAGCCAAGGTGGGGTGATGCAAGAGACCCAGTACTTC. This sequence encodes CASSQGGVMQETQYF.

In this sample, this clonotype turned up a few times. The chain recombines TRBV27 with TRBJ1-6; the D gene is possibly TRBD1 (6 bases). Germline lookup yields CDR1 MNHEY and CDR2 SMNVEV (reference sequence). The CDR3 totals 17 residues. V shed 2 bases and J shed 3 bases, with 14 bases lying between them. The CDR3 DNA is TGTGCCAGCAGTTTAGTCGGGACATCCAACTATAATTCACCCCTCCACTTT. It is translated as CASSLVGTSNYNSPLHF.

The V and J genes are TRBV10-3 and TRBJ2-7, with TRBD1 matching 10 bases. J gave up 8 bases and V 9 bases, and 7 bases lay outside the gene matches. The germline V gene encodes CDR1 ENHRY and CDR2 SYGVKD. CDR3 length equals 12 residues. CDR3 region: CAIGTGEEKQYF. CDR3 nucleotide sequence: TGTGCCATTGGGACAGGGGAGGAAAAGCAGTACTTC.

The rearrangement uses TRBV6-1 and TRBJ2-3; weak D call: TRBD2 (6 bases). The V gene lost 8 bases and the J gene lost 3 bases, with 9 bases spanning the gap. Germline CDR1 MNHNS, CDR2 SASEGT. CDR3 length equals 12 residues. The CDR3 nucleotides are TGTGCCAGCGGCGGGGCTACAGATACGCAGTATTTT. Translation gives CASGGATDTQYF.